Included here is one T cell receptor beta chain sequence, with context. Since the CDR3 does not end with the conserved phenylalanine or tryptophan, this likely comes from a read error. There are 14 residues in the CDR3. From germline, CDR1 is DFQATT and CDR2 SNEGSKA (reference sequence). The data were taken from a study of tumor and adjacent non-tumor tissue in lung cancer. Study in general: Stage I to III disease affected over nine men and roughly five women aged about 30 to 85. Samples averaged approximately 4.2 million productive TCRbeta reads each.

RNA was extracted from bulk tissue without any cell sorting. The normal lung tissue was taken more than 3 cm from the tumor edge. Newly diagnosed lung cancer patients had thoracic surgery in China, August–November 2014, without prior chemotherapy. TCRbeta libraries were built with three rounds of nested PCR, modified from ARM-PCR. One entry per CDR3 protein, called by TCRdb with MiXCR from the multiplex PCR reads. Found here are around 74,000 distinct CDR3 sequences, about two thirds of them singletons; the top ten hold 28%. Sequenced sample: distant non-tumor lung tissue. The chain has TRBV20-1 and TRBJ2-3, with D tentatively TRBD2 (5 bases). The TCR was taken from a woman in her 50s with non-small cell lung cancer. Here the CDR3 reads CSTREPFGTDTQYL. CDR3 nucleotides: TGCAGTACTAGAGAACCCTTTGGCACAGATACGCAGTATCTT.